This T cell receptor (beta chain) was sequenced for a study of cytomegalovirus exposure and HLA in healthy donors. Study-level results: In vitro work confirmed that a few CMV-associated chains recognize CMV antigens.

A roughly 130-subject validation cohort, separate from the approximately 670-subject first cohort, supplied the donors. Clones were sequenced by immunoSEQ multiplex PCR, and TCRdb holds only the in-frame ones, with some missing. The sample records 75,000 to 90,000 clones, approximately 95% being singletons. Remarks on this clone: The antigen is not known.

This CDR3 comprises 14 residues. Germline V CDR1 and CDR2: SGHRS, YFSETQ. Trimming took 2 bases from V and 1 from J, leaving 9 bases between them. This clonotype was obtained from a woman younger than 30 in good health and CMV-seronegative. Material for sequencing was PBMCs. The chain joins TRBV5-1 to TRBJ1-1; tentatively, D is TRBD1 (6 bases). The CDR3 spells CASSLGGANTEAFF. The CDR3 nucleotides read TGCGCCAGCAGCTTAGGGGGGGCGAACACTGAAGCTTTCTTT.